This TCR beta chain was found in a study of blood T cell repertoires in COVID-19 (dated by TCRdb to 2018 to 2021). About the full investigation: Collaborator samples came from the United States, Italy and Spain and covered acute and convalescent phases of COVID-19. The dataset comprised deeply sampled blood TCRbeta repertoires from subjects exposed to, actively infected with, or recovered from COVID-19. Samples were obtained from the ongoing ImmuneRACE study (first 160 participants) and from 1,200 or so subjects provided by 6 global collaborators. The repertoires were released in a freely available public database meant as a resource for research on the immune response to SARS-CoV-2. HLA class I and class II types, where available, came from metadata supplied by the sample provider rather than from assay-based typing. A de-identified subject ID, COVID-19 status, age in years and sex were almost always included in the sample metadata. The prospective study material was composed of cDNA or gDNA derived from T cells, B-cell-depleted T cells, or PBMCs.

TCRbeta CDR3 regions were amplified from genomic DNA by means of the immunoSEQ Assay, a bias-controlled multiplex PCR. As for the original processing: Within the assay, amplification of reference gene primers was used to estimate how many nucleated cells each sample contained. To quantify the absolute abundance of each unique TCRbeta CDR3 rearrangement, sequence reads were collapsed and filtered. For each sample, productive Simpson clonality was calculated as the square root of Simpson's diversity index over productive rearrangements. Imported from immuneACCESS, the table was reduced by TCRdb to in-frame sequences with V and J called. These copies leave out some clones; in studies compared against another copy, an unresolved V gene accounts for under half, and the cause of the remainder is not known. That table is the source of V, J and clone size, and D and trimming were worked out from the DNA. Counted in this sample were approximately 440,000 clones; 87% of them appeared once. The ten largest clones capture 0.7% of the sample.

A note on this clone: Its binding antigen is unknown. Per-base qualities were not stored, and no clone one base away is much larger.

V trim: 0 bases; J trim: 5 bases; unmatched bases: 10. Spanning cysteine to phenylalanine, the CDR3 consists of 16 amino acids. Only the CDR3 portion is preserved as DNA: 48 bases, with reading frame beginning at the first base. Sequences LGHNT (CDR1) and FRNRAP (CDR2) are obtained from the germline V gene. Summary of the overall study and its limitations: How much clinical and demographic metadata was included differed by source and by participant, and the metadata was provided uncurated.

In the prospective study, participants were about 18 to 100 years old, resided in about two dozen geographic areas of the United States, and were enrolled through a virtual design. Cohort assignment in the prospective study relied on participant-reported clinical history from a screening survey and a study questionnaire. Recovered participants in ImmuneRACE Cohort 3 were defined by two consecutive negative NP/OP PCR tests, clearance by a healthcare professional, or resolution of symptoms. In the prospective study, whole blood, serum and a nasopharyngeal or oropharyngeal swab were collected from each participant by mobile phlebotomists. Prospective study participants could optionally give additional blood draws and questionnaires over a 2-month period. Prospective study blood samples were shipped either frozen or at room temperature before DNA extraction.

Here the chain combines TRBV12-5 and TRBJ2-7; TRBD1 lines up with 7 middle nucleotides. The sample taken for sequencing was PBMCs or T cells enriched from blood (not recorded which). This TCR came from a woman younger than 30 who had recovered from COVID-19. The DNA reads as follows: TGTGCTAGTGGTTTGGTACTGTCTCAGGGGGTCAACGAGCAGTACTTC. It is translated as CASGLVLSQGVNEQYF.